This T cell receptor beta chain is drawn from a study of control samples from healthy donors and cancer patients. TCRdb keeps only in-frame clones here, not all; method: immunoSEQ multiplex PCR. This table holds roughly 100,000 clones, about 90% found once. CDR3 length equals 17 residues. V was clipped by 1 base and J by 7 bases; unmatched bases: 16. Germline V CDR1 and CDR2: SGHDN, FVKESK. This TCR was recovered from a young man in good health. The sample was blood. The rearrangement uses TRBV14 and TRBJ2-7, with 7 nucleotides matching TRBD2. The CDR3 nucleotides read TGTGCCAGCAGCCAAGCCGGCTTGTCTAGCGGTTCGTGGGAGCAGTACTTC. The encoded protein is CASSQAGLSSGSWEQYF.